The clone carrying this T cell receptor beta chain was detected many times. The data originate from a study of kidney transplant recipient with SARS-CoV-2 infection. TCRdb reprocessed the reads with MiXCR, giving one entry per CDR3 protein. The table has some 220,000 distinct CDR3 sequences, about 28% seen once; the top ten hold around 6.8%. Trimming cost V 5 bases and J 4 bases, with 22 bases left between them. This CDR3 comprises 17 residues. Per germline, CDR1 KGHDR and CDR2 SFDVKD. The sequence came from a male patient aged 25-45 years who had COVID-19 and was a kidney transplant recipient. Certain T cells may be donor cells from the graft. The sample consisted of a blood sample, taken at baseline and between days 110 and 120 from a kidney transplant recipient. The chain recombines TRBV24-1 with TRBJ1-2; D call uncertain. The DNA for the CDR3 is TGTGCCACCAGTGTAAACGCTAGTACCAGAAAGACCTATGGCTACACCTTC. Encoded protein: CATSVNASTRKTYGYTF.